Below, one TCR beta chain is given with its context. The data derive from a study of blood T cells in healthy people across ages. CDR3 length: 13 residues. In germline, CDR1 is DFQATT, CDR2 SNEGSKA (reference sequence). A sample-barcoded 5' primer and a J-beta primer mix were used in a second PCR of about 7 to 11 cycles. MiXCR, applied by TCRdb to the 5' RACE reads, yields one record per CDR3 protein. Of over 600,000 distinct CDR3 sequences detected, 56% appear once; the ten largest clones hold approximately 24%. Collection of ten milliliters of peripheral blood was performed for each donor. The origin of this receptor is a man aged 40-49 years in good health. Sequencing was done on a sample of blood. This chain uses TRBV20-1 with TRBJ2-4; TRBD2 matches 7 bases. The end of the DNA is better explained by TRBJ2-7, so the J call may be wrong. The CDR3 coding sequence is TGCAGTGCCATTACGGGAGGAGCCTACGAGCAGTACTTC. Translation gives CSAITGGAYEQYF.